This record concerns one T cell receptor beta chain sequence. Its antigen remains unknown. This entry comes from a study of identical twins. The germline V gene encodes CDR1 DFQATT and CDR2 SNEGSKA (reference sequence). This CDR3 comprises 16 residues. V lost 0 bases to trimming and J lost 0 bases, with 12 bases between them. TCRdb ran MiXCR on the 5' RACE reads and lists one entry per CDR3 protein. The sample gives 310,000 or so distinct CDR3 sequences, roughly 10% of which show up once; around 7.1% is in the top ten. Whole-study results and caveats: The more abundant beta clonotypes in cord blood had fewer insertions, and memory repertoires did not show this. Out-of-frame alpha sequences common to twins exhibited a surplus of low generation probability.

Healthy Caucasian donors formed the entire cohort. This sample was shared with a second study, whose subject was yellow fever vaccine responses in identical twins.

The sequence was obtained from a woman aged 18-29 years in good health. Material for sequencing was CD8+ T cells sorted from blood. The gene calls are TRBV20-1 and TRBJ2-1; no definite D call. The CDR3 DNA follows: TGCAGTGCTAGAGATGGGCAGGTTCACTCCTACAATGAGCAGTTCTTC. This encodes CSARDGQVHSYNEQFF.